The 23 T cell receptor beta chains below all came from one sample that was sequenced in a study of blood T cell repertoires in COVID-19. TCRdb keeps only in-frame clones here, not all; method: immunoSEQ multiplex PCR. The data hold more than 300,000 clones, with approximately 84% observed a single time. The sample was PBMCs or T cells enriched from blood (not recorded which). Receptors originate from a man aged 25 to 45 who had recovered from COVID-19.

The chain recombines TRBV27 with TRBJ2-7, with 7 positions matching TRBD2. The germline CDR1 and CDR2 sequences are MNHEY and SMNVEV (reference sequence). The CDR3 runs to 14 residues. V shed 2 bases and J 2 bases; nucleotides not matched to a gene: 3. As DNA, the CDR3 is TGTGCCAGCAGTTTAGGGGGGGTGACCTACGAGCAGTACTTC. This sequence encodes CASSLGGVTYEQYF.

The rearrangement links TRBV30 to TRBJ1-1; 9 nucleotides agree with TRBD1. Germline V gene sequence: CDR1 GTSNPN, CDR2 SVGIG (reference sequence). Trimming cost V 3 bases and J 5 bases; bases outside gene matches: 13. This CDR3 is built from 16 residues. In DNA form, the CDR3 reads TGTGCCTGGAGAACTCTACGTGGGACAGGGAAAACTGAAGCTTTCTTT. It translates to CAWRTLRGTGKTEAFF. Combining the CDR3 with reference TRBV30 and TRBJ1-1 gives the whole variable domain SQTIHQWPATLVQPVGSPLSLECTVEGTSNPNLYWYRQAAGRGLQLLFYSVGIGQISSEVPQNLSASRPQDRQFILSSKKLLLSDSGFYLCAWRTLRGTGKTEAFFGQGTRLTVV.

This sequence joins TRBV10-1 and TRBJ2-1; 9 nucleotides agree with TRBD2. The CDR3 extends over 19 amino acids. Germline values: CDR1 WNHNN, CDR2 SYGVQD (reference sequence). V lost 4 bases and J lost 5; bases outside the gene matches: 18. CDR3 in DNA: TGCGCCAGCAGTGCGACGGGGCACCGGGTACTAGCGGGCGACAATGAGCAGTTCTTC. It encodes CASSATGHRVLAGDNEQFF.

The gene calls are TRBV7-2 and TRBJ2-7; 11 bases are shared with TRBD2. CDR3 length: 16 residues. V dropped 1 base and J dropped 6; count of bases not matched to a gene: 8. Germline loops: CDR1 SGHTA, CDR2 FQGNSA. This chain's CDR3 is CASSLDYSGRGSEQYF. The CDR3 DNA reads TGTGCCAGCAGCTTAGATTATAGCGGGAGGGGGTCCGAGCAGTACTTC.

The chain couples TRBV7-6 to TRBJ2-5; D might be TRBD2 (6 bases). Germline CDR1 reads SGHVS; CDR2 reads FNYEAQ. V lost 0 bases and J 1 base, leaving 15 bases between the germline ends. The CDR3 covers 17 residues. The CDR3 region is CASSLAGTLGGQETQYF. DNA of the CDR3: TGTGCCAGCAGCTTAGCGGGGACTTTGGGGGGCCAAGAGACCCAGTACTTC.

The chain recombines TRBV21-1 with TRBJ2-3; the table names TRBD2, a call not compared with the DNA. TRBV21-1 has pseudogene status. This CDR3 is 14 amino acids long. CDR3 amino acids: CASSKGGGRDTQYF. CDR3 DNA: TGTGCCAGCAGCAAAGGGGGGGGGAGAGATACGCAGTATTTT.

The sample holds a few counts of this clone. The V and J genes are TRBV7-9 and TRBJ1-3, with a tentative D call TRBD1 (6 bases). The ends were cut back, 2 bases at V and 1 base at J, with 21 bases in the middle. Per germline, CDR1 SEHNR and CDR2 FQNEAQ (reference sequence). There are 19 residues in the CDR3. The CDR3 DNA sequence: TGTGCCAGCAGCTTAAACAGGGATATTTGGACATCTTCTGGAAACACCATATATTTT. Translated: CASSLNRDIWTSSGNTIYF. The variable domain in full, with the rest retrieved from reference TRBV7-9 and TRBJ1-3, is DTGVSQNPRHKITKRGQNVTFRCDPISEHNRLYWYRQTLGQGPEFLTYFQNEAQLEKSRLLSDRFSAERPKGSFSTLEIQRTEQGDSAMYLCASSLNRDIWTSSGNTIYFGEGSWLTVV.

The chain carries TRBV5-1 and TRBJ2-7; the match to TRBD2 covers 8 bases. The length of the CDR3 is 14 residues. From germline, CDR1 is SGHRS and CDR2 YFSETQ. V lost 2 bases to trimming and J lost 2 bases; unmatched junction nucleotides: 3. CDR3 region: CASSFREGAYEQYF. Written as DNA, the CDR3 is TGCGCCAGCAGCTTCCGGGAGGGGGCCTACGAGCAGTACTTC.

This chain links TRBV5-1 with TRBJ2-3, with D maybe TRBD2 (5 bases). CDR1 is SGHRS and CDR2 is YFSETQ in the germline V gene. The CDR3 covers 16 residues. V was trimmed by 2 bases and J by 0 bases, leaving 13 bases between them. Here the CDR3 DNA reads TGCGCCAGCAGCTTTTCGATTAGCGCAAGCACAGATACGCAGTATTTT. Protein product: CASSFSISASTDTQYF.

This chain links TRBV5-1 with TRBJ1-6; 11 bases agree with TRBD1. In germline, CDR1 is SGHRS, CDR2 YFSETQ. Trimming removed 5 bases from V and 0 bases from J; junction bases left unmatched: 7. This CDR3 region has 18 residues. The CDR3 spells CASRPGTGGSSYNSPLHF. The CDR3 DNA sequence: TGCGCCAGCAGGCCCGGGACAGGGGGGAGCTCCTATAATTCACCCCTCCACTTT.

The chain joins TRBV7-8 to TRBJ1-1, with D perhaps TRBD1 (5 bases). Germline V gene sequence: CDR1 SGHVS, CDR2 FQNEAQ. This CDR3 spans 12 amino acids. V was pared by 3 bases and J by 4 bases, with 6 bases between. CDR3 DNA: TGTGCCAGCAGCTTCGACAGCACTGAAGCTTTCTTT. Its protein is CASSFDSTEAFF.

V usage is TRBV25-1 and J usage is TRBJ2-7; tentatively, D is TRBD2 (5 bases). The CDR3 has 12 amino acids. V lost 6 bases, J lost 5 bases, and 11 bases lay in between. Germline V gene lookup returns CDR1 MGHDK and CDR2 SYGVNS. The DNA of the CDR3 is TGTGCCAGCAGGAAGGGAGTGCACGAGCAGTACTTC. Protein product: CASRKGVHEQYF.

The chain joins TRBV28 to TRBJ1-2, with 10 bases lining up with TRBD1. Germline CDR1 is MDHEN and CDR2 is SYDVKM. V shed 5 bases and J 3 bases; nucleotides not matched to a gene: 6. The CDR3 totals 15 residues. The CDR3 DNA reads TGTGCCAGCAGTGGGGGACAGGGGTGGGACTATGGCTACACCTTC. It codes for CASSGGQGWDYGYTF.

This chain connects TRBV11-3 to TRBJ1-2, with 9 bases matching TRBD1. V lost 4 bases, J lost 5 bases, and 14 bases stayed unmatched. The CDR3 is 17 residues long. Germline V CDR1 and CDR2: SGHNT, YENEEA. The CDR3 coding sequence is TGTGCCAGCAGCTCTCCGGGACAGGGACCTGCCAAGTATGGCTACACCTTC. Its protein product is CASSSPGQGPAKYGYTF.

This clone was found once. The chain combines TRBV27 with TRBJ2-7, with TRBD2 matching over 9 bases. Germline V gene data show CDR1 as MNHEY and CDR2 as SMNVEV (reference sequence). The CDR3 consists of 14 residues. V lost 6 bases to trimming and J lost 7 bases; unmatched junction nucleotides: 10. The CDR3 is CASRRTSDRVEQYF. CDR3 nucleotides: TGTGCCAGCAGGCGGACTAGCGATAGGGTTGAGCAGTACTTC.

The V gene is TRBV7-8, the J gene TRBJ1-5; weak D call: TRBD1 (5 bases). CDR3 length: 12 residues. Per the germline V gene, CDR1 is SGHVS and CDR2 is FQNEAQ. Deletions cut 0 bases from V and 15 bases from J, with 12 bases between. This chain's CDR3 is CASSLAAGTPHF. CDR3 in DNA: TGTGCCAGCAGCTTAGCGGCGGGGACCCCGCATTTT.

The chain carries TRBV2 and TRBJ2-1; 8 nucleotides line up with TRBD2. Unmatched junction bases numbered 8, after V lost 3 bases and J lost 4 bases. The CDR3 length is 16 residues. From germline, CDR1 is SNHLY and CDR2 FYNNEI. The CDR3 loop is CASSELTSGYYNEQFF. The CDR3 DNA follows: TGTGCCAGCAGTGAGCTAACTAGCGGATATTACAATGAGCAGTTCTTC.

With regard to this clone: Germline is not matched at one junction end, which may reflect a read error. The chain recombines TRBV7-7 with TRBJ2-7; a weak D match, TRBD1 (6 bases). The CDR3 spans 14 residues. Germline V gives CDR1 SSHAT, CDR2 FNYEAQ (reference sequence). The DNA for the CDR3 is TGTGCTAGCAGCCCCCAGGGGATCGGCAACGAGCAGTACTTC. This encodes CASSPQGIGNEQYF.

The chain links TRBV5-4 to TRBJ1-1, with 7 bases matching TRBD1. V shed 0 bases and J 0 bases; nucleotides not matched to a gene: 2. The CDR3 totals 15 residues. CDR1 is SGHNT and CDR2 is YYREEE in the germline V gene (reference sequence). In DNA form, the CDR3 reads TGTGCCAGCAGCTTGGGGGGGACAGTGAACACTGAAGCTTTCTTT. Amino acids: CASSLGGTVNTEAFF.

This chain links TRBV11-3 with TRBJ2-7; possible D gene TRBD2, 6 bases. CDR1 is SGHNT, CDR2 YENEEA, per germline. The CDR3 sequence is 14 residues long. The V end was cut by 8 bases, the J end by 5 bases, with 19 bases between. Written as DNA, the CDR3 is TGTGCCAGCGGGCTCGGAGGGCCGGTTGACGAGCAGTACTTC. Protein: CASGLGGPVDEQYF.

The chain combines TRBV6-5 with TRBJ1-2; D unclear. Germline-derived CDR1 and CDR2 are MNHEY and SVGAGI. Trimming removed 6 bases at V and 4 bases at J, with 9 bases between. This CDR3 contains 12 residues. In DNA form, the CDR3 reads TGTGCCAGCAGGGAGAATTCCTATGGCTACACCTTC. It encodes CASRENSYGYTF.

V is TRBV27 and J is TRBJ2-3, with D perhaps TRBD2 (5 bases). CDR1 is MNHEY and CDR2 is SMNVEV in the germline V gene (reference sequence). The CDR3 has 13 residues. With 5 bases removed from V and 1 base from J, the gap between germline ends came to 7 bases. The CDR3 reads CASSRTRTDTQYF. Written as DNA, the CDR3 is TGTGCCAGCAGTCGGACTCGCACAGATACGCAGTATTTT.

The J gene is TRBJ1-2, the V gene TRBV3-1 (or the pseudogene TRBV3-2); 9 bases are shared with TRBD1. Looked up from germline, CDR1 is LGHDT and CDR2 is YNNKEL (reference sequence). The CDR3 spans 14 residues. V gave up 4 bases and J gave up 7 bases; unmatched junction bases: 7. This chain's CDR3 is CASSRAQGAFGYTF. Written as DNA, the CDR3 is TGTGCCAGCAGCCGGGCACAGGGGGCGTTTGGCTACACCTTC.